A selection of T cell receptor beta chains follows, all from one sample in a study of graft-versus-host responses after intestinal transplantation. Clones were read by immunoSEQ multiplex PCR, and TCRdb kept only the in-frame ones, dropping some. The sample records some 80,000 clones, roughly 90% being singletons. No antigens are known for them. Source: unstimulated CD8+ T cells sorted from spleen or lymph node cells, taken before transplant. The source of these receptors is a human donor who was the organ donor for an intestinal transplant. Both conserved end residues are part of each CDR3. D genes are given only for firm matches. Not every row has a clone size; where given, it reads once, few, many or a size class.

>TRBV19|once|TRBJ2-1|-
TGTGCCAGTAGTATCTTGGTAAACAATGAGCAGTTCTTC
CASSILVNNEQFF
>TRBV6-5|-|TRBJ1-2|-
TGTGCCAGCAGTTACGCTAGTCACTATGGCTACACCTTC
CASSYASHYGYTF
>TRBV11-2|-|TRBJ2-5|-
TGTGCCAGCAGCTTTTCTTTAGGGGAGACCCAGTACTTC
CASSFSLGETQYF
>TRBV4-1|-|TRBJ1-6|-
TGCGCCAGCAGCCAAGTGGAAAGTCATAATTCACCCCTCCACTTT
CASSQVESHNSPLHF
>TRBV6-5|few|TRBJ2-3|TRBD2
TGTGCCAGCAGTGGACTAGCGGGAGGGCCAGATACGCAGTATTTT
CASSGLAGGPDTQYF
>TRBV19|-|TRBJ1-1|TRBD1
TGTGCCAGTAGTAGGTCAGGGGGTGGGAACACTGAAGCTTTCTTT
CASSRSGGGNTEAFF
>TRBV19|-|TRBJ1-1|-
TGTGCCAGTACGCGGGGGTACACTGAAGCTTTCTTT
CASTRGYTEAFF
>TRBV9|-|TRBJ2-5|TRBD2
TGTGCCAGCAGTCCGACACTAGCGGGGAGAGAGACCCAGTACTTC
CASSPTLAGRETQYF
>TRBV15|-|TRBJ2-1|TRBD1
TGTGCCACCAGCAGAACGACAGGGAATGAGCAGTTCTTC
CATSRTTGNEQFF
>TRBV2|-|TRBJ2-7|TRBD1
TGTGCCAGCAGGAAGACAGGGGGCAGATACGAGCAGTACTTC
CASRKTGGRYEQYF
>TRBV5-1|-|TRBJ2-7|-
TGCGCCAGCAGCATTGTCGGTGACGAGCAGTACTTC
CASSIVGDEQYF
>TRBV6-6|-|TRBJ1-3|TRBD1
TGTGCCAGCAGCGCTTCACAGGGGTGGATTGGAAACACCATATATTTT
CASSASQGWIGNTIYF
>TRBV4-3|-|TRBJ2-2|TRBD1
TGCGCCAGCAGCCAAGATAGAGGGACAGGGGATGTAACCGGGGAGCTGTTTTTT
CASSQDRGTGDVTGELFF
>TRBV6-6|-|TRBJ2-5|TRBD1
TGTGCCAGCAGTTACCTACAGGGGGCAGAGACCCAGTACTTC
CASSYLQGAETQYF
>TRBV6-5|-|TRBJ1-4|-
TGTGCCAGCAGTTACCGGCCAGATGGTGAAAAACTGTTTTTT
CASSYRPDGEKLFF
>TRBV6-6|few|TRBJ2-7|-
TGTGCCAGCGGACCGGGTGGTGGGGGCTACGAGCAGTACTTC
CASGPGGGGYEQYF
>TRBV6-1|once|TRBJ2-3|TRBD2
TGTGCCAGCAGTGATCCACTAGCGGCAAGCACAGATACGCAGTATTTT
CASSDPLAASTDTQYF
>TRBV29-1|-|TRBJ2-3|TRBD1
TGCAGCGATGAAGTGACAGGGGGCACAGATACGCAGTATTTT
CSDEVTGGTDTQYF
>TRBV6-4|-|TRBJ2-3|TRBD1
TGTGCCAGCAGTGACTCACAGGGGGCAGATACGCAGTATTTT
CASSDSQGADTQYF
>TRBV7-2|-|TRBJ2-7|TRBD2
TGTGCCAGCAGCTTAGCACTAGCGGGGGCCTACGAGCAGTACTTC
CASSLALAGAYEQYF
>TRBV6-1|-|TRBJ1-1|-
TGTGCCAGCAGGGAGCACGGGAGAACGAACACTGAAGCTTTCTTT
CASREHGRTNTEAFF
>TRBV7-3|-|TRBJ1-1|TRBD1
TGTGCCAGCAGCTTTACAGGGGGGAACACTGAAGCTTTCTTT
CASSFTGGNTEAFF